This paragraph covers one T cell receptor (beta chain) sequence. Antigen specificity is unknown. This entry is derived from a study of cytomegalovirus exposure and HLA in healthy donors. The wider study: A preliminary data release comprised 70 million to 95 million unique TCRs obtained from HLA-typed donors.

PCR was performed using 60 Vbeta and 13 Jbeta primers. The table came from immunoSEQ multiplex PCR; TCRdb's copy has only in-frame clones and leaves some out. Among 150,000 to 200,000 clones, about 87% were seen once, and the ten largest hold 1.5% to 2%. General study findings and limits: There were reportedly fewer N-insertions in an Asian-associated ancestry cluster than the approximately 670-donor mean, in a later analysis. Under in vitro conditions, three CMV-associated chains were confirmed as specific for CMV antigens.

The sample comprised PBMCs. This clonotype was sampled from a woman younger than 35 in good health and CMV-seronegative.

The CDR3 region is CASSLSGGVVGGYTF. The CDR3, as DNA: TGTGCCAGCAGTTTATCCGGGGGGGTTGTAGGTGGCTACACCTTC. The gene calls are TRBV6-5 and TRBJ1-2, with D perhaps matching TRBD1 (5 bases). V lost 4 bases to trimming and J lost 7 bases, with 19 bases between them. CDR1 MNHEY and CDR2 SVGAGI come from the germline V gene. The CDR3 consists of 15 residues.